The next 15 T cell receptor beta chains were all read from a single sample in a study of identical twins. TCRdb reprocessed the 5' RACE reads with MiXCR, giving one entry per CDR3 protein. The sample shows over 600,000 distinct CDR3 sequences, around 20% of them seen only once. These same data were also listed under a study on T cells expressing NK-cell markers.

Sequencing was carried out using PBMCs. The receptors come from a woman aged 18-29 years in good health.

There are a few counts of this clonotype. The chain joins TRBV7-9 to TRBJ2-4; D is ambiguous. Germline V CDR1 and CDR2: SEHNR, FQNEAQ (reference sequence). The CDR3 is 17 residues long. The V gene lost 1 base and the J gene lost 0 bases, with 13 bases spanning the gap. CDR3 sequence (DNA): TGTGCCAGCAGCTTAGTGCCTACACAGCTAGCCAAAAACATTCAGTACTTC. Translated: CASSLVPTQLAKNIQYF.

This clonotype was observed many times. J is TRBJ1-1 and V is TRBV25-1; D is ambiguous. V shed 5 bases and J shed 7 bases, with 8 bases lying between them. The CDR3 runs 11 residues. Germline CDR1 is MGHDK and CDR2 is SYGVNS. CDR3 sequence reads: CASSLGNEAFF. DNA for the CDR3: TGTGCCAGCAGTCTGGGAAATGAAGCTTTCTTT.

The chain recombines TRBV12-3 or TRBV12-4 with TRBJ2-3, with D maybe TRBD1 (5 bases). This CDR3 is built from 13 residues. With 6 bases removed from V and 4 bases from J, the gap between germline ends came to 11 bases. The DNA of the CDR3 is TGTGCCAGCAGCCAGGGTGTATCAGATACGCAGTATTTT. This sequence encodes CASSQGVSDTQYF.

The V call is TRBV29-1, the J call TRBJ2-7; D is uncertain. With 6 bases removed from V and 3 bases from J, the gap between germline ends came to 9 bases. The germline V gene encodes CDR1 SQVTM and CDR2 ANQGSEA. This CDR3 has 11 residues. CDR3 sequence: CSVQTNYEQYF. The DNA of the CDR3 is TGCAGCGTCCAGACGAACTACGAGCAGTACTTC.

In nucleotides, the CDR3 is TGTGCCAGCATGACTAGCGGGGGAACAGATACGCAGTATTTT. Translated: CASMTSGGTDTQYF. V gene TRBV2 combines with J gene TRBJ2-3; 12 positions match TRBD2. Germline V gene lookup returns CDR1 SNHLY and CDR2 FYNNEI. The CDR3 length is 14 residues. V trimming: 7 bases; J trimming: 3 bases; junction bases outside the gene matches: 2.

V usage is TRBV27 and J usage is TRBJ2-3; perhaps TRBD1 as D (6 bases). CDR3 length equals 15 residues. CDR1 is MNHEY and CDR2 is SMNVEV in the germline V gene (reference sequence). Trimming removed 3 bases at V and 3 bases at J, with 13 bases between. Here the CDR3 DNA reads TGTGCCAGCAGTTTTTGGGGGCTGGGAACAGATACGCAGTATTTT. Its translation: CASSFWGLGTDTQYF.

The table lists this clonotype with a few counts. Here the CDR3 reads CASSHPGPLSPGAQPQHF. The DNA for the CDR3 is TGCGCCAGCAGCCATCCGGGACCGCTCTCCCCGGGGGCTCAGCCCCAGCATTTT. V gene TRBV4-1 combines with J gene TRBJ1-5; perhaps TRBD1 as D (6 bases). Trimming removed 3 bases at V and 6 bases at J, with 24 bases between. The CDR3 is 18 residues long. CDR1 is MGHRA, CDR2 YSYEKL, per germline.

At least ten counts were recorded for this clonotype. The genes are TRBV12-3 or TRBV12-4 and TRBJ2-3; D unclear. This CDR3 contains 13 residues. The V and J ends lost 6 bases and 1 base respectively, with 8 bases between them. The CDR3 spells CASSPWGTDTQYF. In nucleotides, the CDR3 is TGTGCCAGCAGCCCCTGGGGCACAGATACGCAGTATTTT.

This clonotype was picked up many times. The CDR3 loop is CASRRQDHTGELFF. DNA of the CDR3: TGCGCCAGCAGAAGACAGGACCACACCGGGGAGCTGTTTTTT. The rearrangement uses TRBV5-1 and TRBJ2-2; D perhaps matches TRBD1 (6 bases). The CDR3 length is 14 residues. V lost 5 bases and J 3 bases, leaving 11 bases between the germline ends. Germline values: CDR1 SGHRS, CDR2 YFSETQ.

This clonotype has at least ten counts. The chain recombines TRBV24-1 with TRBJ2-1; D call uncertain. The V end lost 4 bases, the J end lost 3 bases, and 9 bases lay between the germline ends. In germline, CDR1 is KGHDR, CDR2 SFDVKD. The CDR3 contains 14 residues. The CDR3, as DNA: TGTGCCACCAGTGACCAAGGCCGCTACAATGAGCAGTTCTTC. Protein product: CATSDQGRYNEQFF.

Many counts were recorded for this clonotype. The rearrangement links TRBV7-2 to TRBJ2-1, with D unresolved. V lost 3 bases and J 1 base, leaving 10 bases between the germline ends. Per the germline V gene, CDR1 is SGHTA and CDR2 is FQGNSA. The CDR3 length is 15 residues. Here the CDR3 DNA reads TGTGCCAGCAGCTTCGGACCACTGTCCTACAATGAGCAGTTCTTC. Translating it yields CASSFGPLSYNEQFF.

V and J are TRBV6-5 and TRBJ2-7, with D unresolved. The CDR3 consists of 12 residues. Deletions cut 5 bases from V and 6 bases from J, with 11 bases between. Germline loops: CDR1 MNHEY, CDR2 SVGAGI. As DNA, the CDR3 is TGTGCCAGCAGTCGACCGCTCGGCGAGCAGTACTTC. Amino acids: CASSRPLGEQYF.

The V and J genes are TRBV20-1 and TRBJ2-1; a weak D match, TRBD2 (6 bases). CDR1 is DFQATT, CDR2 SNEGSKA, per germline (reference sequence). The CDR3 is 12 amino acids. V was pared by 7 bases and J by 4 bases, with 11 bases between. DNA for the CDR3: TGCAGTGTCGCGGGACCTTACAATGAGCAGTTCTTC. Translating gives CSVAGPYNEQFF.

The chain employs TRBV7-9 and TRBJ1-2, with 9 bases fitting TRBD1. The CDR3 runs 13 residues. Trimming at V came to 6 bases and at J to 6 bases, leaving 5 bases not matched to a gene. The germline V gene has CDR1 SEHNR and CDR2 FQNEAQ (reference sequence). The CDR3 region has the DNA TGTGCCAGCAGACCGACAGGGGGGGATGGCTACACCTTC. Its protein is CASRPTGGDGYTF.

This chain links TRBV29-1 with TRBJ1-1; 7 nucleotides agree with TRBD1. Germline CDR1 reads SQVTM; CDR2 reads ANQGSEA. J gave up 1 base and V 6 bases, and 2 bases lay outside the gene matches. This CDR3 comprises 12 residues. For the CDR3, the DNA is TGCAGCGTCCGGGACAGGAACACTGAAGCTTTCTTT. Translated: CSVRDRNTEAFF.